A selection of T cell receptor beta chains follows, all from one sample in a study of cytomegalovirus exposure and HLA in healthy donors. TCRdb's table, derived via immunoSEQ multiplex PCR, lists solely in-frame clones and lacks some. The sample holds around 93,000 clones, 55% to 70% seen once. Sequenced sample: PBMCs. All receptors come from a boy aged 5 to 17 in good health and CMV-seropositive. Each CDR3 is given with its conserved first and last residue. The order of the fields is J gene, CDR3 length, D gene, clone size, V gene, CDR3 DNA, CDR3 protein. D genes are given only for firm matches. A clone size is listed for some rows: how often the clone was seen (once, few, many), or a class if it is expanded.

TRBJ2-2 16 . . TRBV27 TGTGCCAGCAGTCCCCCGGGGACACAGAACACCGGGGAGCTGTTTTTT CASSPPGTQNTGELFF
TRBJ1-1 14 TRBD1 . TRBV10-1 TGCGCCAGCAGTACCGGACAGGGAAGGACTGAAGCTTTCTTT CASSTGQGRTEAFF
TRBJ2-1 14 TRBD2 . TRBV7-3 TGTGCCAGCAGCCGCGGGAGGGCTACAAATGAGCAGTTCTTC CASSRGRATNEQFF
TRBJ2-4 18 . . TRBV7-9 TGTGCCAGCAGCTTATCCCCCCTCAGTCGGGTAGCCAAAAACATTCAGTACTTC CASSLSPLSRVAKNIQYF
TRBJ2-3 16 . . TRBV5-6 TGTGCCAGCGATAAAGACAGGACTGGGTTCACAGATACGCAGTATTTT CASDKDRTGFTDTQYF
TRBJ2-3 12 . . TRBV7-9 TGTGCCAGCAGCTTAGAACCGGTAACGCAGTATTTT CASSLEPVTQYF
TRBJ2-7 14 . . TRBV7-3 TGTGCCAGCAGCCCCCTCGGGTCTAGCTACGAGCAGTACTTC CASSPLGSSYEQYF
TRBJ2-7 15 . . TRBV27 TGTGCCAGCAGCCTAAGGGCGGACTACCTCTACGAGCAGTACTTC CASSLRADYLYEQYF
TRBJ1-1 11 . . TRBV20-1 TGCAGTGCTGAGAAGAACACTGAAGCTTTCTTT CSAEKNTEAFF
TRBJ2-7 14 TRBD1 . TRBV9 TGTGCCAGCAATCCGGGACAGCGAACCTACGAGCAGTACTTC CASNPGQRTYEQYF
TRBJ1-1 16 . . TRBV9 TGTGCCAGTAGTCGATGGGGGGGAGAACGGGACACTGAAGCTTTCTTT CASSRWGGERDTEAFF
TRBJ2-1 16 TRBD1 . TRBV5-1 TGCGCCAGCAGCTGGGGGGACAGGGGGTCCTACAATGAGCAGTTCTTC CASSWGDRGSYNEQFF
TRBJ2-4 12 . . TRBV19 TGTGCCAGTAGTATAGAGTCAGGCATTCAGTACTTC CASSIESGIQYF
TRBJ2-7 13 . . TRBV6-1 TGTGCCAGCAATCAGGGGAGCTCCTACGAGCAGTACTTC CASNQGSSYEQYF
TRBJ2-2 15 . . TRBV5-1 TGCGCCAGCAGCCCCGGGACTTTGAACACCGGGGAGCTGTTTTTT CASSPGTLNTGELFF
TRBJ2-1 17 TRBD2 . TRBV4-3 TGCGCCAGCAGCCACCGAGGAGCGGGACTAGCGGGAACTGAGCAGTTCTTC CASSHRGAGLAGTEQFF
TRBJ2-7 13 TRBD1 . TRBV6-1 TGTGCCAGCAGGCCAGGGGGCTCCTACGAGCAGTACTTC CASRPGGSYEQYF
TRBJ1-1 13 . . TRBV19 TGTGCCAGTAGTATACAAGGGAGCACTGAAGCTTTCTTT CASSIQGSTEAFF
TRBJ2-7 14 . few TRBV27 TGTGCCAGCAGTCCCCGGGACTTTTCCTACGAGCAGTACTTC CASSPRDFSYEQYF
TRBJ1-2 15 . . TRBV7-9 TGTGCCAGCAGCTTAGCCAGGGCGGAGCCGTATGGCTACACCTTC CASSLARAEPYGYTF
TRBJ1-4 15 TRBD1 . TRBV14 TGTGCCAGCAGCCAATCGACAGGGGGAGGCGAAAAACTGTTTTTT CASSQSTGGGEKLFF
TRBJ2-3 14 TRBD1 . TRBV7-9 TGTGCCAGCTTACCGACAGGGGGGTCAGATACGCAGTATTTT CASLPTGGSDTQYF
TRBJ2-2 14 . few TRBV2 TGTGCCAGCAGTATAGCTATCAACACCGGGGAGCTGTTTTTT CASSIAINTGELFF
TRBJ2-5 13 TRBD2 once TRBV6-5 TGTGCCAGCAGTCAGGGGACTAGCGGGACCCAGTACTTC CASSQGTSGTQYF
TRBJ1-2 13 . . TRBV5-1 TGCGCCAGCAGACCTTTAAACAGGGACGGCTACACCTTC CASRPLNRDGYTF
TRBJ2-5 15 . . TRBV6-6 TGTGCCAGCAGTCCCTCACAACAGGTTAGAGAGACCCAGTACTTC CASSPSQQVRETQYF
TRBJ1-4 14 . . TRBV30 TGTGCCTGGAGTGTACAGGGAGGGTGGGAAAAACTGTTTTTT CAWSVQGGWEKLFF
TRBJ1-3 14 . . TRBV5-6 TGTGCCAGCAGGACAGCAAGCTCTGGAAACACCATATATTTT CASRTASSGNTIYF
TRBJ1-2 13 . . TRBV5-1 TGCGCCAGCAGCTTGCAACAATCTGGTGGCTACACCTTC CASSLQQSGGYTF
TRBJ2-1 16 TRBD1 . TRBV9 TGTGCCAGCAGCGAGCAGGGACAGGCACTCAACAATGAGCAGTTCTTC CASSEQGQALNNEQFF
TRBJ2-1 17 TRBD1 . TRBV4-2 TGTGCCAGCAGCCCAATCCAGACAGGGGGCGCGTCCAATGAGCAGTTCTTC CASSPIQTGGASNEQFF
TRBJ2-7 15 . . TRBV6-5 TGTGCCAGCAGTTACCGGGACACGAGCTCCTACGAGCAGTACTTC CASSYRDTSSYEQYF
TRBJ1-3 17 TRBD1 few TRBV18 TGTGCCAGCTCACCAAGACAGGGGGGATTGTCTGGAAACACCATATATTTT CASSPRQGGLSGNTIYF
TRBJ2-1 15 TRBD1 . TRBV6-5 TGTGCCAGCAGCCGACAGGGGAAGGGTTCGAATGAGCAGTTCTTC CASSRQGKGSNEQFF
TRBJ1-4 12 . . TRBV29-1 TGCAGCGTTGTTGGAGAATATGAAAAACTGTTTTTT CSVVGEYEKLFF
TRBJ1-5 14 . . TRBV5-1 TGCGCCAGCAGTCTTGGACGGGGGGCTCAGCCCCAGCATTTT CASSLGRGAQPQHF
TRBJ1-1 15 TRBD1 . TRBV5-4 TGTGCCAGCAGCTCCGTACGGGACAGTGGGGCTGAAGCTTTCTTT CASSSVRDSGAEAFF
TRBJ1-1 14 TRBD1 few TRBV30 TGTGCCTGGAGTAGGGGGACAGGGGTACCTGAAGCTTTCTTT CAWSRGTGVPEAFF
TRBJ2-5 15 TRBD1 few TRBV7-2 TGTGCCAGCAGCTCCCGGACAGGGGGCCCAGAGACCCAGTACTTC CASSSRTGGPETQYF
TRBJ2-3 15 . . TRBV12-2 TGTGCAAGTCGCTTAGGGCGGGGGGGAACAGATACGCAGTATTTT CASRLGRGGTDTQYF
TRBJ1-5 18 TRBD1 . TRBV19 TGTGCCAGCCGACAAAATTCCGGGACAGGGTATTGGGATCAGCCCCAGCATTTT CASRQNSGTGYWDQPQHF
TRBJ2-1 16 . . TRBV4-1 TGCGCCAGCAGCCAAGATAATAGAGGCTTCTACAATGAGCAGTTCTTC CASSQDNRGFYNEQFF
TRBJ2-1 13 . few TRBV6-1 TGTGCCAGCAGGGAATCGGAGGACAATGAGCAGTTCTTC CASRESEDNEQFF
TRBJ2-1 15 . . TRBV25-1 TGTGCCAGCAGTGAATATGGCGGTACTAACAATGAGCAGTTCTTC CASSEYGGTNNEQFF
TRBJ1-2 11 . . TRBV29-1 TGCAGCGTTGAACAGGGGTCTGGCTACACCTTC CSVEQGSGYTF
TRBJ2-7 13 TRBD2 . TRBV5-6 TGTGCCAGCAGCGCGCTGACTAGCATCGAGCAGTACTTC CASSALTSIEQYF
TRBJ1-1 13 . . TRBV28 TGTGCCAGTGGAAGTGGGGCAGACACTGAAGCTTTCTTT CASGSGADTEAFF
TRBJ2-1 13 . . TRBV7-8 TGTGCCAGCAGCTTAGCACTAGCTGGTGAGCAGTTCTTC CASSLALAGEQFF
TRBJ2-1 15 TRBD2 . TRBV6-5 TGTGCCAGCAGTTACTTGGCGGGAGGCGGCAATGAGCAGTTCTTC CASSYLAGGGNEQFF
TRBJ1-4 14 . once TRBV23-1 TGCGCCAGCAGTCAAGAAGGGGTCCGTGAAAAACTGTTTTTT CASSQEGVREKLFF
TRBJ2-2 16 . . TRBV5-1 TGCGCCAGCAGCTGGACACAGGGCGAGAACACCGGGGAGCTGTTTTTT CASSWTQGENTGELFF
TRBJ1-2 13 TRBD1 . TRBV6-5 TGTGCCAGCAGTCGCGGACAGGTGGGGGGCTACACCTTC CASSRGQVGGYTF
TRBJ2-5 16 . . TRBV5-5 TGTGCCAGCAGCTTGGCCCCCCGGACTACACAAGAGACCCAGTACTTC CASSLAPRTTQETQYF